This T cell receptor beta chain was sequenced for a study of Ad26.COV2.S vaccination and SARS-CoV-2 variants. Notes on the study in general: Across vaccine and placebo recipients, the breadth of non-spike TCRs was similar. Individuals receiving vaccine had higher spike-specific TCR breadth than placebo recipients did.

Treatment here: roughly 19 received Ad26.COV2.S at low or high dose, single or two shots; about 5 received placebo; per-sample allocation not given. Samples came from day 63 after the first vaccine or placebo injection. Concerning this clone itself: Its antigen is undetermined.

The CDR3 length is 15 residues. V was clipped by 5 bases and J by 8 bases, with 18 bases between them. Per the germline V gene, CDR1 is MGHRA and CDR2 is YSYEKL. Generated by immunoSEQ multiplex PCR, the TCRdb table keeps only in-frame clones and is missing some. This sample yields more than 300,000 clones, of which about 86% are seen a single time; around 11% belongs to the top ten. The J gene is TRBJ1-4, the V gene TRBV4-1; possible D gene TRBD1, 5 bases. This TCR derives from a person aged 18-60 years who received the Ad26.COV2.S COVID-19 vaccine or a placebo. Sequenced here: peripheral blood, sampled in a trial of Ad26.COV2.S vaccine versus placebo. CDR3 DNA sequence: TGCGCCAGCAGCTTACTGGGGGGAAGAGAGGAAAAACTGTTTTTT. Its protein product is CASSLLGGREEKLFF.